The next 17 T cell receptor beta chains were all read from a single sample in a study of shared clonotypes between healthy human individuals (dated by TCRdb to 2020 to 2021). The library was generated by the immunoSEQ multiplex PCR assay. TCRdb obtained this table from immuneACCESS and retained in-frame rearrangements with V and J assigned. These tables miss some clones; where compared with another copy, unresolved V genes account for less than half of the shortfall, and the remainder is unexplained. For this sample the table gives roughly 2,000,000 clones, of which roughly 94% were detected only once. The biggest ten clones account for roughly 1% of the sample. CD8 naive samples were CD45RO-negative cells positively selected for CCR7, giving a CD45RA+CCR7+ population that excluded TemRA cells. The sample taken for sequencing was naive CD8+ T cells sorted from blood. According to the study, the label for this sample's cell subset or site signals: CD45RA+CCR7+. Receptors were obtained from a young man in good health.

CDR3 in DNA: TGTGCCAGCAGCTCGCGGGCCGCGAACACTGAAGCTTTCTTT. Its protein product is CASSSRAANTEAFF. The chain couples TRBV9 to TRBJ1-1, with D uncertain. CDR1 is SGDLS, CDR2 YYNGEE, per germline. The CDR3 is 14 residues long. Trimming pared 4 bases from V and 1 base from J, leaving 11 bases between.

The chain employs TRBV7-9 and TRBJ1-1; D might be TRBD1 (6 bases). CDR1 and CDR2 from the germline V gene are SEHNR and FQNEAQ (reference sequence). CDR3 length equals 15 residues. V lost 5 bases and J lost 4, with 17 bases in between. This chain's CDR3 is CASSPDSFSSTEAFF. The CDR3 bases are TGTGCCAGCAGCCCGGACAGTTTTTCATCCACTGAAGCTTTCTTT.

In nucleotides, the CDR3 is TGCGCCAGCAGCCAAGTAGCGGGGGCCAGCTACAATGAGCAGTTCTTC. Protein: CASSQVAGASYNEQFF. The gene calls are TRBV4-1 and TRBJ2-1, with 9 bases aligning to TRBD2. Germline assignment: CDR1 MGHRA and CDR2 YSYEKL. The CDR3 spans 16 residues. The V gene end was trimmed by 1 base and the J gene end by 3 bases; junction bases not matched to a gene: 4.

Comment on this clone: This CDR3 is also generated by other DNA sequences in the sample. The chain has TRBV6-5 and TRBJ2-7; D gene uncertain. The V end was cut by 0 bases, the J end by 1 base, with 13 bases between. Germline CDR1 and CDR2: MNHEY and SVGAGI. This CDR3 spans 16 amino acids. The CDR3 bases are TGTGCCAGCAGTTACTCTGATGGCAGTAGATCCTACGAGCAGTACTTC. Translation gives CASSYSDGSRSYEQYF.

The genes are TRBV2 and TRBJ2-7; D is undetermined. There are 12 residues in the CDR3. Trimming stripped 2 bases from V and 5 bases from J, with 7 bases between. Germline V gene lookup returns CDR1 SNHLY and CDR2 FYNNEI. CDR3 DNA: TGTGCCAGCAGTGAAAGGATGGACGAGCAGTACTTC. It translates to CASSERMDEQYF.

The chain links TRBV28 to TRBJ2-2; D gene uncertain. The CDR3 extends over 13 amino acids. Looked up from germline, CDR1 is MDHEN and CDR2 is SYDVKM. V gave up 5 bases and J gave up 5 bases, with 9 bases separating them. In DNA, the CDR3 is TGTGCCAGCAGTATTCAGGATACCGGGGAGCTGTTTTTT. Its translation: CASSIQDTGELFF. Combining the CDR3 with reference TRBV28 and TRBJ2-2 gives the whole variable domain DVKVTQSSRYLVKRTGEKVFLECVQDMDHENMFWYRQDPGLGLRLIYFSYDVKMKEKGDIPEGYSVSREKKERFSLILESASTNQTSMYLCASSIQDTGELFFGEGSRLTVL.

This sequence joins TRBV13 and TRBJ1-3; tentatively, D is TRBD1 (6 bases). V lost 5 bases to trimming and J lost 3 bases, with 17 bases between them. The CDR3 runs 16 residues. Germline V gene lookup returns CDR1 PRHDT and CDR2 FYEKMQ (reference sequence). CDR3 sequence: CASSQDRRGNGNTIYF. Written as DNA, the CDR3 is TGTGCCAGCAGCCAGGATCGCAGGGGAAATGGAAACACCATATATTTT.

The CDR3: CASSVEVDLSSYNEQFF. CDR3 in DNA: TGTGCCAGCAGCGTAGAGGTAGACCTAAGCTCCTACAATGAGCAGTTCTTC. This chain connects TRBV9 to TRBJ2-1; D gene uncertain. The CDR3 has 17 residues. V was pared by 0 bases and J by 0 bases, with 13 bases between. Germline V gene sequence: CDR1 SGDLS, CDR2 YYNGEE.

This chain links TRBV6-4 with TRBJ2-7, with 9 bases aligning to TRBD2. The J segment lost 2 bases and the V segment lost 6 bases, leaving 14 bases of the junction unmatched. Germline CDR1 and CDR2: MRHNA and SNTAGT. This CDR3 is built from 17 residues. The CDR3 coding sequence is TGTGCCAGCAGACTGGGAGGGAGCGGGGGGCCCGCCTACGAGCAGTACTTC. This sequence encodes CASRLGGSGGPAYEQYF.

This clone has just one count. The gene calls are TRBV27 and TRBJ2-3; D is perhaps TRBD1 (5 bases). The V and J ends lost 1 base and 2 bases respectively, with 13 bases between them. The CDR3 spans 16 residues. The germline V gene encodes CDR1 MNHEY and CDR2 SMNVEV (reference sequence). This CDR3 is CASSLLAGKFTDTQYF. DNA of the CDR3: TGTGCCAGCAGTTTATTGGCAGGGAAGTTCACAGATACGCAGTATTTT.

The chain carries TRBV30 and TRBJ1-2, with 7 bases aligning to TRBD1. Trimming took 7 bases from V and 1 from J; bases not matched to a gene: 6. The germline gives CDR1 GTSNPN, CDR2 SVGIG (reference sequence). CDR3 size: 13 residues. For the CDR3, the DNA is TGTGCCTTGACAGGGTCCGGTAACTATGGCTACACCTTC. It is translated as CALTGSGNYGYTF.

This chain connects TRBV19 to TRBJ1-6; D is perhaps TRBD1 (6 bases). The CDR3 covers 15 residues. Germline-derived CDR1 and CDR2 are LNHDA and SQIVND (reference sequence). V was clipped by 4 bases and J by 8 bases, with 15 bases between them. CDR3 bases: TGTGCCAGTAGTACATGGACAGCACCCTATTCACCCCTCCACTTT. Translated, it gives CASSTWTAPYSPLHF.

This clone has only one observation. The rearrangement uses TRBV27 and TRBJ2-7; TRBD2 might be the D (5 bases). Germline CDR1 reads MNHEY; CDR2 reads SMNVEV (reference sequence). The CDR3 loop spans 16 amino acids. V lost 6 bases to trimming and J lost 3 bases, with 21 bases between them. The CDR3 sequence is CASSWSVARAHYEQYF. The CDR3 coding sequence is TGTGCCAGCAGCTGGAGTGTCGCGAGGGCCCACTACGAGCAGTACTTC.

This clone showed up just once. The chain is built from TRBV13 and TRBJ2-3, with 9 bases aligning to TRBD2. The J segment lost 3 bases and the V segment lost 3 bases, leaving 4 bases of the junction unmatched. The CDR3 is 15 amino acids. From germline, CDR1 is PRHDT and CDR2 FYEKMQ (reference sequence). The CDR3 loop reads CASSLGGGETDTQYF. DNA for the CDR3: TGTGCCAGCAGCTTGGGCGGGGGGGAGACAGATACGCAGTATTTT.

This chain connects TRBV27 to TRBJ2-3; 7 bases fit TRBD1. The CDR3 length is 15 residues. The junction had 9 bases not matched to a gene; V was cut back by 5 bases and J by 4 bases. Germline assignment: CDR1 MNHEY and CDR2 SMNVEV (reference sequence). The CDR3 is CASSTQPQGADTQYF. The DNA for the CDR3 is TGTGCCAGCAGTACACAGCCCCAGGGGGCAGATACGCAGTATTTT.

The chain combines TRBV5-6 with TRBJ1-1, with D uncertain. Trimming took off 0 bases at V and 10 bases at J, with 10 bases between the two ends. This CDR3 region has 12 residues. Germline V lookup: CDR1 SGHDT, CDR2 YYEEEE. CDR3 sequence reads: CASSLGPRGAFF. CDR3 in DNA: TGTGCCAGCAGCTTGGGTCCTCGGGGAGCTTTCTTT.

The chain has TRBV30 and TRBJ2-1; D gene ambiguous. The CDR3 is made up of 15 amino acids. CDR1 GTSNPN and CDR2 SVGIG come from the germline V gene (reference sequence). Between the trimmed V and J ends, which lost 2 bases and 0 bases, there was a span of 11 bases. The CDR3, as DNA: TGTGCCTGGAGTTCCCAACCGAGCTCCTACAATGAGCAGTTCTTC. It is translated as CAWSSQPSSYNEQFF.